Each of the 15 T cell receptor beta chains below was sequenced from the same sample in a study of follicular helper T cells after annual influenza vaccination. Using immunoSEQ multiplex PCR, the repertoire was profiled, and TCRdb retains in-frame clones only, with some absent. This table has roughly 6,600 clones, approximately 83% appearing once. Time point denoted: 2015-2016 season, 7 days after influenza vaccination. The specimen comprised CXCR5+ CD38- circulating T follicular helper cells from blood, sampled 7 days after influenza vaccination. Subset of the sample: circulating Tfh, non-naive CD4+CXCR5+PD-1+ (ICOS+CD38+ or ICOS-CD38-). Every receptor here comes from an adult who received the influenza vaccine.

V is TRBV30 and J is TRBJ2-1, with 9 bases lining up with TRBD2. J gave up 0 bases and V 2 bases, and 11 bases lay outside the gene matches. This CDR3 contains 18 residues. Germline CDR1 reads GTSNPN; CDR2 reads SVGIG (reference sequence). The chain's CDR3 is CAWSSGVAGVVSYNEQFF. CDR3 DNA sequence: TGTGCCTGGAGTTCGGGGGTAGCGGGAGTAGTCTCCTACAATGAGCAGTTCTTC.

The chain uses TRBV2 and TRBJ2-5; 10 nucleotides line up with TRBD2. The CDR3 spans 14 residues. Germline V gene data show CDR1 as SNHLY and CDR2 as FYNNEI. Germline trimming cut 8 bases from V and 4 bases from J; bases unmatched to any gene: 7. CDR3 sequence (DNA): TGTGCCAGCCAGGGGCTAGCGGGGGTAGAGACCCAGTACTTC. Protein product: CASQGLAGVETQYF.

Only one count was recorded for this clone. The V call is TRBV18, the J call TRBJ2-5; a possible D gene is TRBD1 (5 bases). The CDR3 contains 13 residues. Between the trimmed V and J ends, which lost 5 bases and 4 bases, there was a span of 11 bases. Per germline, CDR1 KGHSH and CDR2 LQKENI. DNA of the CDR3: TGTGCCAGCTCAGCCGGACAATTAGAGACCCAGTACTTC. It codes for CASSAGQLETQYF.

Of note for this clone: An end of the junction differs from the germline gene, which may be a read error. This chain links TRBV7-7 with TRBJ2-5; 7 bases are a match to TRBD1. There are 13 residues in the CDR3. In germline, CDR1 is SSHAT, CDR2 FNYEAQ (reference sequence). The CDR3 nucleotides read TGTGCTAGCAGCCTAGGACAGGAAGAGACCCAGTACTTC. This codes for CASSLGQEETQYF.

This chain uses TRBV28 with TRBJ1-5, with 7 bases identical to TRBD1. Per the germline V gene, CDR1 is MDHEN and CDR2 is SYDVKM. V dropped 5 bases and J dropped 3; count of bases not matched to a gene: 4. This CDR3 comprises 14 residues. The CDR3 sequence is CASSLGGPNQPQHF. In DNA, the CDR3 is TGTGCCAGCAGTCTAGGGGGCCCCAATCAGCCCCAGCATTTT.

The chain recombines TRBV2 with TRBJ1-1; D is perhaps TRBD1 (5 bases). Germline V lookup: CDR1 SNHLY, CDR2 FYNNEI. This CDR3 is 12 amino acids long. Trimming removed 4 bases at V and 8 bases at J, with 11 bases between. DNA of the CDR3: TGTGCCAGCAGTGGACAGCTAGTGGAAGCTTTCTTT. Translation: CASSGQLVEAFF.

Turning to this clone: A junction end diverges from the germline sequence, so it may reflect a read error. The chain has TRBV6-1 and TRBJ1-5; D possibly corresponds to TRBD1 (6 bases). Germline V lookup: CDR1 MNHNS, CDR2 SASEGT. The CDR3 totals 17 residues. The chain's CDR3 is CASREGGGFDSNQPQHF. For the CDR3, the DNA is TGTGCCAGCAGGGAAGGAGGGGGTTTTGATAGCAATCAGCCCCAGCATTTT.

V usage is TRBV5-1 and J usage is TRBJ2-1; TRBD2 agrees at 14 bases. From germline, CDR1 is SGHRS and CDR2 YFSETQ. J gave up 10 bases and V 5 bases, and 8 bases lay outside the gene matches. This CDR3 spans 15 amino acids. The DNA for the CDR3 is TGCGCCAGCAGGAAGGGACTAGCGGGAGCAGGCGAGCAGTTCTTC. As protein: CASRKGLAGAGEQFF.

This chain uses TRBV7-3 with TRBJ2-1; 8 bases match TRBD2. Germline V lookup: CDR1 SGHTA, CDR2 FQGTGA. The CDR3 length is 14 residues. Trimming took 5 bases from V and 6 from J; bases not matched to a gene: 6. The CDR3 here is CASSPPGGGNEQFF. The CDR3 DNA is TGTGCCAGCAGCCCCCCGGGGGGGGGCAATGAGCAGTTCTTC.

This clone was found once. V usage is TRBV29-1 and J usage is TRBJ1-4, with 8 bases lining up with TRBD1. Germline-derived CDR1 and CDR2 are SQVTM and ANQGSEA. The CDR3 runs to 15 residues. Trimming removed 5 bases from V and 0 bases from J; junction bases left unmatched: 5. The CDR3 reads CSVSGTGSTNEKLFF. CDR3 bases: TGCAGCGTTTCGGGGACAGGCTCAACTAATGAAAAACTGTTTTTT.

This chain's CDR3 is CASSGTGYGSTNEKLFF. CDR3 DNA sequence: TGTGCCAGCTCCGGGACAGGGTACGGTTCAACTAATGAAAAACTGTTTTTT. The chain joins TRBV18 to TRBJ1-4, with TRBD1 identical over 9 bases. The trim removed 6 bases at V and 0 bases at J, leaving 8 bases unmatched. Germline values: CDR1 KGHSH, CDR2 LQKENI. The length of the CDR3 is 17 residues.

This rearrangement joins TRBV7-9 to TRBJ2-5; 10 positions agree with TRBD2. This CDR3 comprises 14 residues. Per the germline V gene, CDR1 is SEHNR and CDR2 is FQNEAQ (reference sequence). The V gene end was trimmed by 5 bases and the J gene end by 3 bases; junction bases not matched to a gene: 3. The CDR3 coding sequence is TGTGCCAGCAGCGCCGGACTAGCGGAAGAGACCCAGTACTTC. Protein product: CASSAGLAEETQYF.

This sequence joins TRBV7-3 and TRBJ2-3; D remains ambiguous. The V gene lost 5 bases and the J gene lost 4 bases, with 10 bases spanning the gap. The CDR3 extends over 13 amino acids. CDR1 SGHTA and CDR2 FQGTGA come from the germline V gene. The CDR3 DNA is TGTGCCAGCAGCAATGGACCCCCAGATACGCAGTATTTT. This encodes CASSNGPPDTQYF.

The gene calls are TRBV7-8 and TRBJ2-5; the D gene is possibly TRBD2 (8 bases). Trimming took off 0 bases at V and 4 bases at J, with 18 bases between the two ends. This CDR3 comprises 17 residues. Looked up from germline, CDR1 is SGHVS and CDR2 is FQNEAQ. The CDR3 protein is CASSLARGGDRLETQYF. The CDR3 nucleotides read TGTGCCAGCAGCTTAGCCCGGGGGGGGGACAGATTAGAGACCCAGTACTTC.

The V call is TRBV28, the J call TRBJ2-4, with 8 bases aligning to TRBD1. There are 14 residues in the CDR3. Germline V gives CDR1 MDHEN, CDR2 SYDVKM. Trimming at V came to 6 bases and at J to 7 bases, leaving 8 bases not matched to a gene. The CDR3 reads CASSQTGGRNIQYF. CDR3 coding DNA: TGTGCCAGCAGCCAAACAGGGGGGAGGAACATTCAGTACTTC.